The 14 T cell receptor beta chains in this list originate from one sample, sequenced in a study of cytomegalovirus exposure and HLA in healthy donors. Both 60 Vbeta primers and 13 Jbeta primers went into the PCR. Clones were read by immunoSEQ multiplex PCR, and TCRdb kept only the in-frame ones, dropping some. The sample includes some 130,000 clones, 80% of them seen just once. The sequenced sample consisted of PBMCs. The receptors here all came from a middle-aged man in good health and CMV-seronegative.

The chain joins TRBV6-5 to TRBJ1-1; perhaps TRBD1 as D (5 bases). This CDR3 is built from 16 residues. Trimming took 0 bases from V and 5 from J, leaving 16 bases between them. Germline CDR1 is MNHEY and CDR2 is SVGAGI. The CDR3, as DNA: TGTGCCAGCAGTTACTCAGTGGCAGGGTTGTGGACTGAAGCTTTCTTT. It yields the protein CASSYSVAGLWTEAFF.

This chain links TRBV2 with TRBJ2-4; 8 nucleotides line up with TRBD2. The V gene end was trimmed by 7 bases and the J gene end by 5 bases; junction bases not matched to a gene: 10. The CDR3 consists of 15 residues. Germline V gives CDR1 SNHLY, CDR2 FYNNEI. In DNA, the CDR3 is TGTGCCAGCACCGGGAGGGGGGCCGCCCAAAACATTCAGTACTTC. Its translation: CASTGRGAAQNIQYF.

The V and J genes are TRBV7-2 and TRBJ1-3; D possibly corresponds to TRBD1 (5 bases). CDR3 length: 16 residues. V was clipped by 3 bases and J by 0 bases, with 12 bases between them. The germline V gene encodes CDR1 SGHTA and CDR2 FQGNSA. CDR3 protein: CASSLGPVHSGNTIYF. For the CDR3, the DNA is TGTGCCAGCAGCTTGGGGCCGGTTCACTCTGGAAACACCATATATTTT.

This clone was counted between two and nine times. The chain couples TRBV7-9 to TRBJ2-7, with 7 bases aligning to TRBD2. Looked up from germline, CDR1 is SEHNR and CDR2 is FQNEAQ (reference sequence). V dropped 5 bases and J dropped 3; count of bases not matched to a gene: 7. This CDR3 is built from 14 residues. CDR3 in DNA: TGTGCCAGCAGCGGCTGGGGGGGGGACTACGAGCAGTACTTC. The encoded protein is CASSGWGGDYEQYF.

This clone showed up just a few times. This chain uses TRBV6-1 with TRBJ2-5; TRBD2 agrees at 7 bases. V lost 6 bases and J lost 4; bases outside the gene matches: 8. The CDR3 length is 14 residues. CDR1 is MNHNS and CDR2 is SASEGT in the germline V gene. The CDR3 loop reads CASSGGGTGETQYF. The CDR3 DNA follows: TGTGCCAGCAGCGGGGGAGGGACGGGAGAGACCCAGTACTTC.

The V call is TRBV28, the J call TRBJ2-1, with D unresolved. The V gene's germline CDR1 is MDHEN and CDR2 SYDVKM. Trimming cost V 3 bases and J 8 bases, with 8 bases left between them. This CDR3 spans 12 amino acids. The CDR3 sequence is CASSFSGHEQFF. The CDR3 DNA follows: TGTGCCAGCAGTTTCTCTGGGCATGAGCAGTTCTTC.

Written as DNA, the CDR3 is TGCGCCAGCAGCTTGGAGCGCGGGACGGAGACCCAGTACTTC. This sequence encodes CASSLERGTETQYF. The rearrangement joins TRBV5-1 to TRBJ2-5, with D perhaps TRBD2 (6 bases). Germline values: CDR1 SGHRS, CDR2 YFSETQ. CDR3 length equals 14 residues. Trimming removed 0 bases from V and 5 bases from J, with 11 bases in between.

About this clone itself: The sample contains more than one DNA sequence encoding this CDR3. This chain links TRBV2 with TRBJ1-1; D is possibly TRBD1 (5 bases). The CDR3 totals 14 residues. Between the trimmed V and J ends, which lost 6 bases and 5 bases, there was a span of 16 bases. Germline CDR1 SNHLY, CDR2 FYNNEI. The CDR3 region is CASSVQGLGTEAFF. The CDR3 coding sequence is TGTGCCAGCAGCGTTCAGGGCCTGGGTACTGAAGCTTTCTTT.

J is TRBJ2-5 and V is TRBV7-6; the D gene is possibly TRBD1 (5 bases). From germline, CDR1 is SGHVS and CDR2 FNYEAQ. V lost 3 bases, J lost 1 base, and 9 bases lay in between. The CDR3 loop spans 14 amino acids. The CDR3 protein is CASSFGAAQETQYF. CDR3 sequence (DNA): TGTGCCAGCAGCTTTGGGGCAGCCCAAGAGACCCAGTACTTC.

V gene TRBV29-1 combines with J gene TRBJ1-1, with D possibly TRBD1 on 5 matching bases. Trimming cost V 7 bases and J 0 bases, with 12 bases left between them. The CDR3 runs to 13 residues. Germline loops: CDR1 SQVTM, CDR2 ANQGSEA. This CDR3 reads CSGHRNLNTEAFF. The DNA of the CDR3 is TGCAGCGGCCACAGGAACTTGAACACTGAAGCTTTCTTT.

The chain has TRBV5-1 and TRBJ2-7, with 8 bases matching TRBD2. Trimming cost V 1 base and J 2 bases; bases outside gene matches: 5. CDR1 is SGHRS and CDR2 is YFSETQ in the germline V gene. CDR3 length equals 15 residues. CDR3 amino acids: CASSLFSGGTYEQYF. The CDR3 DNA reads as TGCGCCAGCAGCTTGTTCAGCGGGGGCACCTACGAGCAGTACTTC.

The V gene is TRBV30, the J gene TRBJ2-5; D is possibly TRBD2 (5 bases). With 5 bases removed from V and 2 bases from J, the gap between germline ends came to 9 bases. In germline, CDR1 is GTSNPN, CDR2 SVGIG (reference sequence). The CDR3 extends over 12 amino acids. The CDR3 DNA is TGTGCCTGGGAGCCGGGGCAAGAGACCCAGTACTTC. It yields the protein CAWEPGQETQYF. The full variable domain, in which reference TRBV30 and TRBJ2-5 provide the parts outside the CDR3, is SQTIHQWPATLVQPVGSPLSLECTVEGTSNPNLYWYRQAAGRGLQLLFYSVGIGQISSEVPQNLSASRPQDRQFILSSKKLLLSDSGFYLCAWEPGQETQYFGPGTRLLVL.

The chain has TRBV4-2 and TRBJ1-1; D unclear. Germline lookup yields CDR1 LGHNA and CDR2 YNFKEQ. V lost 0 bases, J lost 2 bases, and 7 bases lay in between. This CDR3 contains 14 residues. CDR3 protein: CASSQDGPNTEAFF. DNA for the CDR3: TGTGCCAGCAGCCAAGATGGGCCTAACACTGAAGCTTTCTTT.

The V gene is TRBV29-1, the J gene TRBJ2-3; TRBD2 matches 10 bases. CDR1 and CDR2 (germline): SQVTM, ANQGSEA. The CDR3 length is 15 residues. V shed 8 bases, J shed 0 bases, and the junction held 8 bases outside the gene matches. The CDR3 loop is CSPRLAGGSTDTQYF. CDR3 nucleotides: TGCAGCCCAAGACTAGCGGGTGGAAGCACAGATACGCAGTATTTT.